The clone carrying this T cell receptor beta chain has a single count. These data come from a study of preoperative IRX-2 immunotherapy in early breast cancer. The treatment denotes: preoperative locoregional IRX-2 cytokine immunotherapy. Preoperative locoregional IRX-2 cytokine immunotherapy was tested in the phase Ib source study. Some clones are missing from TCRdb's copy, which holds only in-frame ones; the method was immunoSEQ multiplex PCR. The profile covers about 32,000 clones, with 80% to 85% appearing a single time and around 2.5% taken by the ten largest. This CDR3 is built from 19 residues. CDR1 SQVTM and CDR2 ANQGSEA come from the germline V gene. Germline trimming cut 4 bases from V and 5 bases from J; bases unmatched to any gene: 18.

The chain employs TRBV29-1 and TRBJ2-3; TRBD2 aligns across 13 bases. The TCR comes from a human donor with breast cancer. Sequencing used lymph node tissue, obtained from a patient treated with IRX-2 immunotherapy. CDR3 in amino acids: CSVAPHTSGGVIMRDTQYF. The DNA of the CDR3 is TGCAGCGTTGCCCCCCACACTAGCGGGGGGGTTATTATGAGAGATACGCAGTATTTT.